These 14 T cell receptor beta chains originate from one sample sequenced in a study of immune evolution from preneoplasia to lung adenocarcinoma. Profiled with immunoSEQ multiplex PCR; TCRdb holds only in-frame clones, not every one. Among more than 13,000 clones listed, roughly 78% were seen once. The sequencing input was FFPE minimally invasive lung adenocarcinoma tissue. The source of these receptors is a person aged 70 to 85 with lung adenocarcinoma.

J is TRBJ2-7 and V is TRBV6-5, with unresolved D. The CDR3 is 14 residues long. Germline CDR1 is MNHEY and CDR2 is SVGAGI. Between the trimmed V and J ends, which lost 4 bases and 2 bases, there was a span of 12 bases. The CDR3 DNA reads as TGTGCCAGCAGTTTTTCGCCTTTGGCCTACGAGCAGTACTTC. Amino acid sequence: CASSFSPLAYEQYF.

The V and J genes are TRBV29-1 and TRBJ2-5, with TRBD1 matching over 8 bases. V lost 1 base to trimming and J lost 6 bases; unmatched junction nucleotides: 13. CDR1 is SQVTM and CDR2 is ANQGSEA in the germline V gene. The CDR3 is 16 residues long. CDR3 coding DNA: TGCAGCGTTGAAGGGCAGGGGGCAATATTCGGAAAGACCCAGTACTTC. Its translation: CSVEGQGAIFGKTQYF.

This clone has just one count. CDR3 protein: CASTFGFGEKLFF. The CDR3 DNA reads as TGTGCCAGCACTTTTGGATTCGGTGAAAAACTGTTTTTT. The gene calls are TRBV6-5 and TRBJ1-4; no reliable D call. V was cut by 7 bases and J by 7 bases, with 13 bases left in between. This CDR3 region has 13 residues. Germline values: CDR1 MNHEY, CDR2 SVGAGI.

This clone was seen just once. The chain joins TRBV28 to TRBJ1-1, with TRBD1 matching over 7 bases. With 7 bases clipped from V and 1 base from J, the junction kept 6 bases outside the gene matches. Germline values: CDR1 MDHEN, CDR2 SYDVKM. This CDR3 region has 14 residues. The CDR3 here is CASTQGGRNTEAFF. As DNA, the CDR3 is TGTGCCAGCACCCAGGGGGGGAGGAACACTGAAGCTTTCTTT.

The V and J genes are TRBV5-5 and TRBJ2-1; D is unclear. The CDR3 spans 15 residues. The V end was cut by 2 bases, the J end by 2 bases, with 11 bases between. From germline, CDR1 is SGHKS and CDR2 YYEKEE (reference sequence). CDR3 protein: CASSFEDEAYNEQFF. The CDR3 DNA sequence: TGTGCCAGCAGCTTCGAGGACGAGGCCTACAATGAGCAGTTCTTC.

The chain couples TRBV18 to TRBJ2-3; no clear D gene. This CDR3 has 13 residues. The germline V and J ends were trimmed by 2 bases and 5 bases, with 8 bases remaining between them. Germline V gene lookup returns CDR1 KGHSH and CDR2 LQKENI. The CDR3: CASSPGEGDTQYF. CDR3 nucleotides: TGTGCCAGCTCACCAGGTGAAGGAGATACGCAGTATTTT. Full variable domain (outside the CDR3, taken from reference TRBV18 and TRBJ2-3): NAGVMQNPRHLVRRRGQEARLRCSPMKGHSHVYWYRQLPEEGLKFMVYLQKENIIDESGMPKERFSAEFPKEGPSILRIQQVVRGDSAAYFCASSPGEGDTQYFGPGTRLTVL.

The chain joins TRBV5-4 to TRBJ2-3; 14 positions match TRBD2. Germline assignment: CDR1 SGHNT and CDR2 YYREEE (reference sequence). CDR3 length equals 16 residues. The V segment lost 3 bases and the J segment 5 bases; nucleotides outside the gene matches: 5. The CDR3 loop is CASSSGLAGALDTQYF. The CDR3 coding sequence is TGTGCCAGCAGCTCGGGACTAGCGGGGGCGTTAGATACGCAGTATTTT.

The chain is built from TRBV30 and TRBJ1-2, with TRBD1 as a possible D gene (5 bases). The V and J ends lost 0 bases and 3 bases respectively, with 11 bases between them. The CDR3 is 14 residues long. CDR1 and CDR2 from the germline V gene are GTSNPN and SVGIG (reference sequence). The chain's CDR3 is CAWSVLEGHYGYTF. In DNA, the CDR3 is TGTGCCTGGAGTGTACTGGAGGGGCACTATGGCTACACCTTC. The entire variable domain, with the rest obtained from reference TRBV30 and TRBJ1-2, is as follows: SQTIHQWPATLVQPVGSPLSLECTVEGTSNPNLYWYRQAAGRGLQLLFYSVGIGQISSEVPQNLSASRPQDRQFILSSKKLLLSDSGFYLCAWSVLEGHYGYTFGSGTRLTVV.

This clone was seen just once. This chain links TRBV11-3 with TRBJ2-5, with unresolved D. This CDR3 spans 13 amino acids. Germline CDR1 SGHNT, CDR2 YENEEA. Between the trimmed V and J ends, which lost 5 bases and 0 bases, there was a span of 7 bases. The CDR3 is CASSPRDQETQYF. The CDR3, as DNA: TGTGCCAGCAGCCCTCGAGACCAAGAGACCCAGTACTTC.

V and J are TRBV5-6 and TRBJ1-2, with D unresolved. Trimming left V 1 base short and J 4 bases short, with 8 bases between. CDR3 length: 13 amino acids. The germline V gene has CDR1 SGHDT and CDR2 YYEEEE. CDR3 in DNA: TGTGCCAGCAGCTTGTCTAGAATCTATGGCTACACCTTC. This sequence encodes CASSLSRIYGYTF.

This clone was seen more than once but under ten times. The V and J genes are TRBV7-8 and TRBJ2-4, with 8 bases matching TRBD1. The germline V gene has CDR1 SGHVS and CDR2 FQNEAQ. This CDR3 contains 16 residues. V dropped 5 bases and J dropped 3; count of bases not matched to a gene: 9. The CDR3 DNA reads as TGTGCCAGCAGCCCACAGACAGGGGCGGGCAAAAACATTCAGTACTTC. Translated: CASSPQTGAGKNIQYF.

The V gene is TRBV19, the J gene TRBJ2-4; TRBD2 aligns across 7 bases. There are 14 residues in the CDR3. The trim removed 7 bases at V and 5 bases at J, leaving 8 bases unmatched. Germline V gene data show CDR1 as LNHDA and CDR2 as SQIVND (reference sequence). CDR3 DNA sequence: TGTGCCAGTACCCTGGGGGGGTACGAAAACATTCAGTACTTC. As protein: CASTLGGYENIQYF.

CDR3 in amino acids: CAWSRQGGQPQHF. DNA of the CDR3: TGTGCCTGGAGTAGGCAGGGCGGTCAGCCCCAGCATTTT. V is TRBV30 and J is TRBJ1-5, with a possible D match to TRBD1 (5 bases). V dropped 2 bases and J dropped 6 bases, with 11 bases sitting between them. CDR1 and CDR2 (germline): GTSNPN, SVGIG (reference sequence). This CDR3 has 13 residues.

This rearrangement joins TRBV9 to TRBJ2-5, with TRBD2 identical over 8 bases. The CDR3 loop spans 15 amino acids. Germline V lookup: CDR1 SGDLS, CDR2 YYNGEE. V trimming: 0 bases; J trimming: 5 bases; junction bases outside the gene matches: 6. CDR3 sequence reads: CASSVDSGVGETQYF. The CDR3 DNA reads as TGTGCCAGCAGCGTAGATAGCGGGGTGGGTGAGACCCAGTACTTC. Looking up the rest from reference TRBV9 and TRBJ2-5 gives the full variable domain: DSGVTQTPKHLITATGQRVTLRCSPRSGDLSVYWYQQSLDQGLQFLIQYYNGEERAKGNILERFSAQQFPDLHSELNLSSLELGDSALYFCASSVDSGVGETQYFGPGTRLLVL.